The 30 T cell receptor beta chains below were found in one sample sequenced in a study of T cells expressing NK-cell markers. TCRdb reprocessed the 5' RACE reads and reports one entry per CDR3 protein, with no DNA. The table gives about 460,000 distinct CDR3 sequences; the top ten clones make up 1.4% to 1.5% of it. Sequenced input: blood T cells: a sorted CD56 or NKG2C T cell subset, CD4+ or CD8+ T cells, or bulk PBMC T cells (not recorded which). Receptor source: a woman between 45 and 65 years old in good health.

The chain combines TRBV27 with TRBJ2-2; the D gene TCRdb calls, TRBD1, cannot be checked with no DNA. Germline CDR1 reads MNHEY; CDR2 reads SMNVEV (reference sequence). This CDR3 comprises 15 residues. This CDR3 is CASSPGQGNAGELFF.

The chain joins TRBV7-2 to TRBJ2-3; TCRdb returns TRBD1, unconfirmable since there is no DNA. Germline loops: CDR1 SGHTA, CDR2 FQGNSA. The CDR3 has 14 amino acids. The chain's CDR3 is CASRRTGGGDTQYF.

The chain joins TRBV7-9 to TRBJ1-1; TCRdb proposes TRBD1, but this gene call is untestable without DNA. The CDR3 sequence is 15 residues long. Germline V CDR1 and CDR2: SEHNR, FQNEAQ (reference sequence). The CDR3 sequence: CASSFGGKKDTEAFF.

The J gene is TRBJ2-1, the V gene TRBV5-5. The CDR3 is 12 residues long. Germline lookup yields CDR1 SGHKS and CDR2 YYEKEE (reference sequence). CDR3 loop: CASSFGLREQFF.

The V and J genes are TRBV24-1 and TRBJ2-2. This CDR3 comprises 14 residues. Germline CDR1 KGHDR, CDR2 SFDVKD. Here the CDR3 reads CATAAGVNTGELFF.

J is TRBJ2-2 and V is TRBV7-9; as DNA is missing, the TRBD1 call by TCRdb cannot be tested. CDR3 length: 17 residues. Germline CDR1 is SEHNR and CDR2 is FQNEAQ (reference sequence). CDR3 sequence reads: CASSHQPTGVGTGELFF.

The rearrangement joins TRBV20-1 to TRBJ1-2; the TCRdb call, TRBD1, lacks DNA for checking. The CDR3 covers 14 residues. Germline V gives CDR1 DFQATT, CDR2 SNEGSKA (reference sequence). CDR3 in amino acids: CSAREPGSDYGYTF.

This chain connects TRBV29-1 to TRBJ1-1; TCRdb's D gene call, TRBD1, goes unchecked for lack of DNA. Germline CDR1 is SQVTM and CDR2 is ANQGSEA. The CDR3 has 13 amino acids. The CDR3 protein is CSVAGGEGAEAFF.

The V call is TRBV27, the J call TRBJ2-1; the D call of TRBD1 rests on TCRdb alone, since no DNA is present to check it. Per the germline V gene, CDR1 is MNHEY and CDR2 is SMNVEV (reference sequence). The CDR3 extends over 16 amino acids. CDR3: CASTRSGGREFNEQFF.

V usage is TRBV28 and J usage is TRBJ2-7; TCRdb's D call of TRBD2 is untestable without DNA. The CDR3 extends over 12 amino acids. Germline V gives CDR1 MDHEN, CDR2 SYDVKM. The CDR3 reads CATRRALYEQYF.

The chain has TRBV10-3 and TRBJ2-1; TCRdb outputs TRBD2, but without DNA this stays unchecked. The germline CDR1 and CDR2 sequences are ENHRY and SYGVKD. This CDR3 is built from 16 residues. The CDR3: CAISESNPPAYNEQFF.

This chain connects TRBV6-5 to TRBJ2-3; TCRdb reports TRBD2, a call that lacks DNA to check it against. This CDR3 contains 14 residues. Germline V gene sequence: CDR1 MNHEY, CDR2 SVGAGI. This CDR3 is CASSYRGPTDTQYF.

The J gene is TRBJ2-1, the V gene TRBV14; TCRdb's D call, TRBD1, is unchecked because there is no DNA. The CDR3 is 13 amino acids. The germline V gene encodes CDR1 SGHDN and CDR2 FVKESK. The CDR3 spells CASSQDMGVVQFF.

The genes are TRBV12-3 or TRBV12-4 and TRBJ2-1; TCRdb selects TRBD2, and the lack of DNA leaves this call unchecked. This CDR3 region has 16 residues. The CDR3 spells CASRGLAGGVYNEQFF.

V gene TRBV5-1 combines with J gene TRBJ1-1; absent DNA, TCRdb's TRBD1 call cannot be checked. The CDR3 spans 15 residues. In germline, CDR1 is SGHRS, CDR2 YFSETQ. Here the CDR3 reads CASRPGAAINTEAFF.

The gene calls are TRBV27 and TRBJ1-3; TCRdb selects TRBD1, and the lack of DNA leaves this call unchecked. CDR3 length: 15 amino acids. Germline lookup yields CDR1 MNHEY and CDR2 SMNVEV (reference sequence). The chain's CDR3 is CASSLIGGPGNTIYF.

J is TRBJ2-5 and V is TRBV11-2; TCRdb designates TRBD1, a call that cannot be tested without DNA. Germline CDR1 is SGHAT and CDR2 is FQNNGV. CDR3 size: 15 residues. The CDR3 loop reads CASSLAPRGQETQYF.

The gene calls are TRBV10-3 and TRBJ2-7. Per the germline V gene, CDR1 is ENHRY and CDR2 is SYGVKD. CDR3 length: 13 residues. The CDR3 here is CAIRPSSSYEQYF.

V gene TRBV6-5 combines with J gene TRBJ2-7. Per the germline V gene, CDR1 is MNHEY and CDR2 is SVGAGI. This CDR3 is built from 16 residues. The CDR3 spells CASSYSQQILPYEQYF.

The J gene is TRBJ1-6, the V gene TRBV7-9. CDR1 and CDR2 from the germline V gene are SEHNR and FQNEAQ (reference sequence). The CDR3 spans 14 residues. The CDR3 sequence is CASSPGTYNSPLHF.

The chain is built from TRBV12-3 or TRBV12-4 and TRBJ2-7; TCRdb indicates TRBD1, and absent DNA this call remains unverified. CDR3 length: 16 residues. CDR3 sequence reads: CASSLDSYRGTYEQYF.

V is TRBV4-2 and J is TRBJ2-7. CDR1 and CDR2 from the germline V gene are LGHNA and YNFKEQ. The CDR3 has 15 residues. The CDR3 region is CASSQEGTGAYEQYF.

J is TRBJ1-5 and V is TRBV3-1. The CDR3 spans 14 residues. CDR1 is LGHDT and CDR2 is YNNKEL in the germline V gene (reference sequence). The CDR3 loop reads CASSHTVSNQPQHF.

CDR3 in amino acids: CASSSIFLAGGSYNEQFF. This chain connects TRBV7-6 to TRBJ2-1; absent DNA, TCRdb's TRBD2 call cannot be checked. This CDR3 region has 18 residues. Looked up from germline, CDR1 is SGHVS and CDR2 is FNYEAQ.

The chain combines TRBV12-3 or TRBV12-4 with TRBJ2-3; the TCRdb D gene call, TRBD2, has no DNA to confirm it. This CDR3 is 16 amino acids long. CDR3 sequence reads: CASSSWGLAGEDTQYF.

V is TRBV18 and J is TRBJ1-5; the D gene TCRdb calls, TRBD1, cannot be checked with no DNA. The CDR3 runs to 14 residues. Germline lookup yields CDR1 KGHSH and CDR2 LQKENI. CDR3: CASSPGQGGHPQHF.

The chain combines TRBV11-3 with TRBJ1-1; the D gene TCRdb calls, TRBD1, cannot be checked with no DNA. The germline V gene encodes CDR1 SGHNT and CDR2 YENEEA. The CDR3 contains 15 residues. The CDR3 loop is CASSPGTGSGTEAFF.

The rearrangement joins TRBV19 to TRBJ1-2. This CDR3 comprises 15 residues. Germline lookup yields CDR1 LNHDA and CDR2 SQIVND (reference sequence). Here the CDR3 reads CASSSPGRALYGYTF.

The chain couples TRBV5-1 to TRBJ1-2; there is no DNA to check the TCRdb D call of TRBD1. The CDR3 runs 14 residues. CDR1 is SGHRS, CDR2 YFSETQ, per germline. The CDR3 sequence is CASRIKGGEYGYTF.

The chain combines TRBV7-6 with TRBJ2-1. The CDR3 totals 13 residues. Looked up from germline, CDR1 is SGHVS and CDR2 is FNYEAQ. CDR3 amino acids: CASSLVLLGEQFF.